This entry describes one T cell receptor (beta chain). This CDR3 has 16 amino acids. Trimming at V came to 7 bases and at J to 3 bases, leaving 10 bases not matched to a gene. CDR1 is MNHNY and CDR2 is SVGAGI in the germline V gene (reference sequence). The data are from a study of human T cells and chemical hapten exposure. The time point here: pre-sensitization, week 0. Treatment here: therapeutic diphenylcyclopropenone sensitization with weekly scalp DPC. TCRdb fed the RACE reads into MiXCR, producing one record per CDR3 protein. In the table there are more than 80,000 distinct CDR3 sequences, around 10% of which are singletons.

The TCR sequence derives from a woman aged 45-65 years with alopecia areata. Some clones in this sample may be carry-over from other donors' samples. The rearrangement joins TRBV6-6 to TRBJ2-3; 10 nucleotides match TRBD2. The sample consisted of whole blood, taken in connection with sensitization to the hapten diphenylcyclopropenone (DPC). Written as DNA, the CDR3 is TGTGCCAGCAAACCACGTAATAGCGGGAGGACAGATACGCAGTATTTT. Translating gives CASKPRNSGRTDTQYF.